This T cell receptor (beta chain) was identified in a study of CD8+CD57+ T cells in acquired aplastic anemia. The overall study: Across the sorted CD4+ and CD8+ cells, DNA amounts averaged about 3.2 ug.

A single count supports this clonotype. The patients chosen for sequencing had shown expansion of CD8+CD57+ cells (detected by flow cytometry). Sampling of blood occurred while the patients had still received no therapy. TCR beta VDJ and CDR3 were profiled, and genomic DNA was the template. In TCRdb, the reads were re-called with MiXCR into one record per CDR3 protein. The table records around 430,000 distinct CDR3 sequences, roughly 34% of them present only once. This CDR3 is 14 amino acids long. The V end lost 5 bases, the J end lost 9 bases, and 19 bases lay between the germline ends. CDR1 is LNHDA and CDR2 is SQIVND in the germline V gene (reference sequence).

The gene calls are TRBV19 and TRBJ1-2; perhaps TRBD1 as D (5 bases). This TCR was sampled from a human donor with aplastic anemia. The sample taken for sequencing was sorted CD4+, CD8+, or CD8+CD57+ T cells (not recorded which) from PBMCs. The CDR3 sequence: CASSADTGRERYTF. CDR3 nucleotides: TGTGCCAGTAGTGCCGATACAGGTCGAGAGCGCTACACCTTC.